These T cell receptor beta chains were read from a single sample in a study of CD8+CD57+ T cells in acquired aplastic anemia. MiXCR, run by TCRdb on the reads, gives a single entry per CDR3 protein. Among hundreds of thousands of distinct CDR3 sequences listed, about a third were seen once. The specimen was sorted CD4+, CD8+, or CD8+CD57+ T cells (not recorded which) from PBMCs. The receptors were sampled from a human donor with aplastic anemia. Both conserved end residues are part of each CDR3. D genes are given only for firm matches. The size field is filled for only some rows; it gives once, few, many or a size class.

J gene,D gene,clone size,V gene,CDR3 protein,CDR3 DNA
TRBJ1-1,NA,NA,TRBV5-4,CASSFSEPNTEAFF,TGTGCCAGCAGCTTTAGCGAGCCAAACACTGAAGCTTTCTTT
TRBJ2-5,NA,NA,TRBV29-1,CSWRTEETQYF,TGCAGCTGGAGGACAGAAGAGACCCAGTACTTC
TRBJ1-1,TRBD1,NA,TRBV18,CASSPGQGNTNTEAFF,TGTGCCAGCTCACCAGGACAGGGCAACACGAACACTGAAGCTTTCTTT
TRBJ1-2,NA,NA,TRBV20-1,CSARDLSRPSANYGYTF,TGCAGTGCTAGAGATCTGAGCAGGCCCTCAGCTAACTATGGCTACACCTTC
TRBJ1-1,NA,NA,TRBV19,CASHKWDEAFF,TGTGCCAGTCACAAGTGGGATGAAGCTTTCTTT
TRBJ1-2,NA,many,TRBV7-2,CASSPRQLYGYTF,TGTGCCAGCAGTCCTAGGCAACTTTATGGCTACACCTTC
TRBJ2-7,NA,many,TRBV20-1,CSARPTGTYEQYF,TGCAGTGCTAGGCCGACAGGAACCTACGAGCAGTACTTC
TRBJ1-1,NA,many,TRBV10-3,CAIRTERVLMNTEAFF,TGTGCCATCAGGACGGAGAGGGTCCTTATGAACACTGAAGCTTTCTTT
TRBJ2-7,NA,NA,TRBV5-1,CASSKDSVPYEQYF,TGCGCCAGCAGCAAGGACTCAGTGCCTTACGAGCAGTACTTC
TRBJ2-6,NA,few,TRBV25-1,CASSLPTAPSGANVLTF,TGTGCCAGCAGCCTCCCGACAGCTCCCTCTGGGGCCAACGTCCTGACTTTC
TRBJ2-3,NA,NA,TRBV12-3/TRBV12-4,CASRAWGTQYF,TGTGCCAGCAGGGCTTGGGGTACGCAGTATTTT
TRBJ1-3,NA,NA,TRBV9,CVSSVAPDSGNTIYF,TGTGTCAGCAGCGTAGCCCCGGACTCTGGAAACACCATATATTTT
TRBJ1-1,NA,NA,TRBV19,CASSSQEGVPEAFF,TGTGCCAGTAGTTCTCAGGAGGGAGTTCCTGAAGCTTTCTTT
TRBJ2-6,NA,NA,TRBV10-3,CAISTLDSSGANVLTF,TGTGCCATCAGTACCCTGGACAGCTCTGGGGCCAACGTCCTGACTTTC
TRBJ2-1,NA,NA,TRBV12-3/TRBV12-4,CASRPRAQRSYNEQFF,TGTGCCAGCAGGCCGAGGGCTCAACGCTCCTACAATGAGCAGTTCTTC
TRBJ2-7,NA,few,TRBV7-9,CASSLKRVYEQYF,TGTGCCAGCAGCTTGAAAAGGGTCTACGAGCAGTACTTC
TRBJ2-3,NA,many,TRBV2,CASSEEGDTQYF,TGTGCCAGCAGTGAAGAAGGAGATACGCAGTATTTT
TRBJ2-7,NA,many,TRBV7-8,CASSFFPEQYF,TGTGCCAGCAGCTTTTTTCCCGAGCAGTACTTC
TRBJ2-1,TRBD2,NA,TRBV3-1,CASSRTSGGAGEQFF,TGTGCCAGCAGCCGGACTAGCGGGGGGGCCGGTGAGCAGTTCTTC
TRBJ2-7,NA,once,TRBV5-6,CASSPRWGSSYEQYF,TGTGCCAGCAGCCCCAGGTGGGGCAGCTCCTACGAGCAGTACTTC